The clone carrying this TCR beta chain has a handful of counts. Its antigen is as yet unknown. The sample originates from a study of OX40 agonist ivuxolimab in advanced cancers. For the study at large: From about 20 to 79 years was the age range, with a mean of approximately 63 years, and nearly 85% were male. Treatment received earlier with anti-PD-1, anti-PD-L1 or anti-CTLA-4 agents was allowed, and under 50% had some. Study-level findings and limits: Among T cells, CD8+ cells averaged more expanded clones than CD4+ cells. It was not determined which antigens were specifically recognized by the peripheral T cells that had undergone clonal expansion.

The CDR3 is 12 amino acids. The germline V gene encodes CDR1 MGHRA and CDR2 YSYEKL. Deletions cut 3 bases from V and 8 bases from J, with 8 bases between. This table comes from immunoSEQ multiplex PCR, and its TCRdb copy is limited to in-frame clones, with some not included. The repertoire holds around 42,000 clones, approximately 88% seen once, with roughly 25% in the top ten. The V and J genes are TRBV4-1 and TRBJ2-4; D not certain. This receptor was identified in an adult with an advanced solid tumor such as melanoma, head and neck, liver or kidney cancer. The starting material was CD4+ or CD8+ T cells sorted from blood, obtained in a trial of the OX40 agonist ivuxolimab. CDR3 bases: TGCGCCAGCAGCCATAACTCAGACATTCAGTACTTC. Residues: CASSHNSDIQYF.